This T cell receptor beta chain was identified during a study of regulatory T cells in long-lasting Graves disease. Study findings and constraints: Persistent disease showed a preference for TRBV28, TRBJ1-2 and TRBJ2-5.

Regarding this clonotype: No antigen is known for it. A much bigger clone sits one base away, suggesting this may be a read error.

To make TCR beta libraries, researchers used iRepertoire HTBI primers and Arm-PCR of CDR3 regions. TCRdb re-called the multiplex PCR reads with MiXCR, one entry per CDR3 protein. Altogether approximately 400,000 distinct CDR3 sequences are present, 20% to 25% being singletons, with the ten largest covering roughly a quarter. Time point given: persistent/refractory GD, antithyroid drugs over 5 years with positive TRAb. The TCR library was prepared using RNA isolated from PBMCs. It was an endocrinology department in Xi'an, China, that provided the patients. Around 9.1 milliliters of peripheral blood were drawn into EDTA tubes. The CDR3 contains 14 residues. With 6 bases removed from V and 2 bases from J, the gap between germline ends came to 10 bases. Germline CDR1 MDHEN, CDR2 SYDVKM.

The chain combines TRBV28 with TRBJ1-4; the D is unclear. This TCR was recovered from a female donor with Graves disease. The specimen comprised peripheral blood mononuclear cells (PBMCs), sampled when the disease was refractory, from a patient treated with antithyroid drugs. CDR3: CASRVAKTNEKLFF. The CDR3 DNA sequence: TGTGCCAGCAGGGTCGCGAAGACTAATGAAAAACTGTTTTTT.